A selection of T cell receptor beta chains follows, all from one sample in a study of tumour-infiltrating T cells in Burkitt lymphoma. Assay: immunoSEQ multiplex PCR; the TCRdb copy retains only in-frame clones and omits some. The sample contains under 5,000 clones, about an eighth of which appear only once. Material: tumor tissue. These receptors were taken from a human donor with Burkitt lymphoma. Each CDR3 is given with its conserved first and last residue. The D gene is left open where the match is weak. Size is stated for part of the rows, as once, few or many counts, or as a class when the clone is expanded.

D: NA
size: NA
V: TRBV20-1
J: TRBJ2-5
CDR3: CSAPAPETQYF
DNA: TGCAGTGCCCCAGCCCCGGAGACCCAGTACTTC

D: NA
size: NA
V: TRBV19
J: TRBJ1-2
CDR3: CASSIQGEIYGYTF
DNA: TGTGCCAGTAGTATTCAAGGGGAAATCTATGGCTACACCTTC

D: NA
size: NA
V: TRBV11-3
J: TRBJ2-1
CDR3: CASSFRGGSGNEQFF
DNA: TGTGCCAGCAGCTTTAGAGGGGGCAGCGGGAATGAGCAGTTCTTC

D: TRBD1
size: few
V: TRBV10-3
J: TRBJ1-4
CDR3: CAISKDTGTGSVKLFF
DNA: TGTGCCATCAGTAAGGATACCGGGACAGGAAGCGTAAAACTGTTTTTT

D: TRBD2
size: NA
V: TRBV27
J: TRBJ2-1
CDR3: CASSLSIGTSGTGEQFF
DNA: TGTGCCAGCAGTTTATCGATCGGGACTAGCGGGACCGGTGAGCAGTTCTTC

D: NA
size: few
V: TRBV11-2
J: TRBJ2-6
CDR3: CASSLEAGTNVLTF
DNA: TGTGCCAGCAGCTTAGAGGCTGGGACCAACGTCCTGACTTTC

D: NA
size: few
V: TRBV19
J: TRBJ1-1
CDR3: CASSMVTEAFF
DNA: TGTGCCAGTAGTATGGTCACTGAAGCTTTCTTT

D: NA
size: few
V: TRBV5-1
J: TRBJ1-1
CDR3: CASSLSAGVRAEAFF
DNA: TGCGCCAGCAGCTTGTCCGCAGGGGTTCGGGCTGAAGCTTTCTTT

D: NA
size: NA
V: TRBV14
J: TRBJ1-1
CDR3: CASSSRMRNTEAFF
DNA: TGTGCCAGCAGCTCAAGGATGAGAAACACTGAAGCTTTCTTT

D: NA
size: few
V: TRBV28
J: TRBJ1-2
CDR3: CASSWTRSGYTF
DNA: TGTGCCAGCAGTTGGACCAGGAGTGGCTACACCTTC

D: NA
size: NA
V: TRBV7-3
J: TRBJ2-3
CDR3: CASNLTSGEADTQYF
DNA: TGTGCCAGCAACTTAACGTCGGGAGAAGCAGATACGCAGTATTTT

D: TRBD2
size: NA
V: TRBV4-3
J: TRBJ2-3
CDR3: CASSQTASGWGGTQYF
DNA: TGCGCCAGCAGCCAAACGGCTAGCGGGTGGGGTGGTACGCAGTATTTT

D: NA
size: NA
V: TRBV19
J: TRBJ2-6
CDR3: CASSTLPRSGANVLTF
DNA: TGTGCCAGTAGTACCCTACCCCGATCTGGGGCCAACGTCCTGACTTTC

D: NA
size: few
V: TRBV4-1
J: TRBJ1-5
CDR3: CASSQVGGDQPQHF
DNA: TGCGCCAGCAGCCAAGTGGGGGGGGATCAGCCCCAGCATTTT

D: NA
size: NA
V: TRBV25-1
J: TRBJ2-5
CDR3: CASSAPDRRFHETQYF
DNA: TGTGCCAGCAGTGCTCCAGACAGGCGGTTCCATGAGACCCAGTACTTC

D: NA
size: few
V: TRBV5-1
J: TRBJ2-2
CDR3: CASSPFLSDGELFF
DNA: TGCGCCAGCAGCCCCTTCCTATCCGACGGGGAGCTGTTTTTT

D: TRBD1
size: NA
V: TRBV28
J: TRBJ1-4
CDR3: CASSLSHRGDEKLFF
DNA: TGTGCCAGCAGTCTTAGTCACAGGGGAGATGAAAAACTGTTTTTT

D: TRBD2
size: NA
V: TRBV4-3
J: TRBJ2-2
CDR3: CASSQGSGGDGELFF
DNA: TGCGCCAGCAGCCAAGGCAGCGGGGGGGACGGGGAGCTGTTTTTT

D: NA
size: NA
V: TRBV9
J: TRBJ2-1
CDR3: CASSPRVSGVYNEQFF
DNA: TGTGCCAGCAGCCCTCGGGTATCCGGGGTCTACAATGAGCAGTTCTTC

D: TRBD1
size: NA
V: TRBV9
J: TRBJ2-1
CDR3: CASSVGGTGNNEQFF
DNA: TGTGCCAGCAGCGTAGGGGGGACAGGGAACAATGAGCAGTTCTTC

D: TRBD1
size: few
V: TRBV2
J: TRBJ1-1
CDR3: CASSEWDRGKNEAFF
DNA: TGTGCCAGCAGTGAATGGGACAGGGGGAAAAATGAAGCTTTCTTT

D: NA
size: few
V: TRBV30
J: TRBJ1-3
CDR3: CASGRGGVANTIYF
DNA: TGTGCCTCTGGTAGGGGTGGGGTCGCAAACACCATATATTTT

D: TRBD1
size: NA
V: TRBV5-5
J: TRBJ2-4
CDR3: CASSPGQVVNIQYF
DNA: TGTGCCAGCAGTCCAGGACAGGTCGTAAACATTCAGTACTTC

D: NA
size: NA
V: TRBV6-1
J: TRBJ1-5
CDR3: CASISVMGNQPQHF
DNA: TGTGCCAGCATTTCCGTAATGGGCAATCAGCCCCAGCATTTT

D: NA
size: NA
V: TRBV4-1
J: TRBJ1-5
CDR3: CASSQVRGDQPQHF
DNA: TGCGCCAGCAGCCAAGTGAGGGGGGATCAGCCCCAGCATTTT

D: NA
size: NA
V: TRBV7-6
J: TRBJ2-7
CDR3: CASSLGDPYEQYF
DNA: TGTGCCAGCAGCTTGGGGGACCCCTACGAGCAGTACTTC

D: NA
size: NA
V: TRBV6-6
J: TRBJ2-7
CDR3: CASSYESYEQYF
DNA: TGTGCCAGCAGTTACGAGAGCTACGAGCAGTACTTC

D: NA
size: few
V: TRBV7-9
J: TRBJ1-1
CDR3: CASTSSPEGDTEAFF
DNA: TGTGCCAGCACCTCCTCTCCTGAGGGGGACACTGAAGCTTTCTTT

D: NA
size: large
V: TRBV5-4
J: TRBJ2-1
CDR3: CASSLVENQNEQFF
DNA: TGTGCCAGCAGCTTGGTGGAGAACCAGAATGAGCAGTTCTTC

D: NA
size: few
V: TRBV5-4
J: TRBJ2-1
CDR3: CASSRDWNEQFF
DNA: TGTGCCAGCAGCCGCGACTGGAATGAGCAGTTCTTC

D: NA
size: NA
V: TRBV6-5
J: TRBJ1-2
CDR3: CASSYTDSRKGGYTF
DNA: TGTGCCAGCAGTTACACGGACAGCCGAAAGGGAGGCTACACCTTC

D: TRBD1
size: NA
V: TRBV11-2
J: TRBJ1-1
CDR3: CASSETGTENTEAFF
DNA: TGTGCCAGCAGCGAAACCGGGACAGAAAACACTGAAGCTTTCTTT

D: NA
size: few
V: TRBV4-1
J: TRBJ2-1
CDR3: CVSSRKTGYNEQFF
DNA: TGCGTCAGCAGTCGCAAGACAGGTTACAATGAGCAGTTCTTC

D: NA
size: NA
V: TRBV7-3
J: TRBJ2-2
CDR3: CASSSNSGSGELFF
DNA: TGTGCCAGCAGCTCGAACTCGGGGTCCGGGGAGCTGTTTTTT

D: NA
size: NA
V: TRBV5-6
J: TRBJ2-3
CDR3: CASSLWAYAGDTQYF
DNA: TGTGCCAGCAGCTTATGGGCCTACGCCGGAGATACGCAGTATTTT

D: NA
size: few
V: TRBV5-1
J: TRBJ2-3
CDR3: CASSSGTSGSTDTQYF
DNA: TGCGCCAGCAGCTCAGGGACTTCGGGCAGCACAGATACGCAGTATTTT

D: NA
size: few
V: TRBV7-9
J: TRBJ2-7
CDR3: CASSLEAREQYF
DNA: TGTGCCAGCAGCTTAGAAGCCCGGGAGCAGTACTTC

D: TRBD2
size: NA
V: TRBV7-2
J: TRBJ2-7
CDR3: CASSLGTSPDYEQYF
DNA: TGCGCCAGCAGCTTAGGGACTAGCCCGGACTACGAGCAGTACTTC

D: NA
size: few
V: TRBV6-6
J: TRBJ1-1
CDR3: CASSYEGSEYTEAFF
DNA: TGTGCCAGCAGTTACGAGGGGTCAGAGTACACTGAAGCTTTCTTT

D: NA
size: few
V: TRBV5-6
J: TRBJ1-1
CDR3: CASSLMEGYTEAFF
DNA: TGTGCCAGCAGCTTGATGGAGGGATATACTGAAGCTTTCTTT

D: NA
size: few
V: TRBV15
J: TRBJ2-5
CDR3: CATSREETQYF
DNA: TGTGCCACCAGCAGAGAGGAGACCCAGTACTTC

D: NA
size: NA
V: TRBV5-1
J: TRBJ2-1
CDR3: CASSEARDEQFF
DNA: TGCGCCAGCAGCGAAGCTAGGGATGAGCAGTTCTTC

D: NA
size: NA
V: TRBV9
J: TRBJ2-3
CDR3: CASSVGEGGTDTQYF
DNA: TGTGCCAGCAGCGTAGGGGAGGGGGGAACAGATACGCAGTATTTT

D: NA
size: NA
V: TRBV19
J: TRBJ1-5
CDR3: CASSITVYQPQHF
DNA: TGTGCCAGTAGTATAACAGTCTATCAGCCCCAGCATTTT